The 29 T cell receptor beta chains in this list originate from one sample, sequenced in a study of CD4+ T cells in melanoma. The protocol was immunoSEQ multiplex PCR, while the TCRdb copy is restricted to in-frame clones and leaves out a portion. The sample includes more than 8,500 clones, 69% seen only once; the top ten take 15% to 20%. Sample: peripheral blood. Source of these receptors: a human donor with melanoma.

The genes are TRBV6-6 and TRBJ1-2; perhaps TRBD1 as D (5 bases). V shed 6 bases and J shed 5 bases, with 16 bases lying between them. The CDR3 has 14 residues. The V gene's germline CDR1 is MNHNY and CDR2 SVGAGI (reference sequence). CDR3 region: CASSRGGESYGYTF. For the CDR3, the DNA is TGTGCCAGCAGCCGCGGGGGGGAATCTTATGGCTACACCTTC.

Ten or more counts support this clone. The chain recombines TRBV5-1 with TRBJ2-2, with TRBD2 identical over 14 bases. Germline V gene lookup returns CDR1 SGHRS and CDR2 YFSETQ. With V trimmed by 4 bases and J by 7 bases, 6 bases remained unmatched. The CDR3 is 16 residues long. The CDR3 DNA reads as TGCGCCAGCAGCGGACTAGCGGGGGGCATCATCGGGGAGCTGTTTTTT. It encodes CASSGLAGGIIGELFF.

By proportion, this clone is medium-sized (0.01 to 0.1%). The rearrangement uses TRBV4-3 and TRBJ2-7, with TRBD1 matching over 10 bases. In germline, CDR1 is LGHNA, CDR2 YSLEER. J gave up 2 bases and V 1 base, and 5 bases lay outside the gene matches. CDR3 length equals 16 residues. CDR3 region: CASSQVSGTGAYEQYF. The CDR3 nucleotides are TGCGCCAGCAGCCAAGTCTCCGGGACAGGGGCCTACGAGCAGTACTTC.

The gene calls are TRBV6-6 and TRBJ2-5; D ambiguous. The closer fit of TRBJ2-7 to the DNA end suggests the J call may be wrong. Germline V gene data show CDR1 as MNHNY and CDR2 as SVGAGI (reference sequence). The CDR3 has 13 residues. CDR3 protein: CASSYGVFYEQYF. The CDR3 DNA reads TGTGCCAGCAGTTACGGGGTTTTCTACGAGCAGTACTTC.

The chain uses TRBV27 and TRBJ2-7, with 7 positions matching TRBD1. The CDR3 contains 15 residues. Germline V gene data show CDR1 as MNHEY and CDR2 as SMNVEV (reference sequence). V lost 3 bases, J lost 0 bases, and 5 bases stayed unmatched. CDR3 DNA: TGTGCCAGCAGTTTCGGGACAGCGTTCTCCTACGAGCAGTACTTC. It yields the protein CASSFGTAFSYEQYF.

Here the CDR3 DNA reads TGTGCCAGCAGTTTAGCCAATGAGCAGTTCTTC. As protein: CASSLANEQFF. This sequence joins TRBV28 and TRBJ2-1; D ambiguous. Germline CDR1 and CDR2: MDHEN and SYDVKM. This CDR3 contains 11 residues. V lost 2 bases, J lost 6 bases, and 2 bases lay in between.

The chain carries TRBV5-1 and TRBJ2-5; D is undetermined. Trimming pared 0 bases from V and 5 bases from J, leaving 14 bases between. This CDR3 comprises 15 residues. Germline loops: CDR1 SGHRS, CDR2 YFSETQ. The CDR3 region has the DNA TGCGCCAGCAGCTTGGCCCTCCTTGAAGGGGAGACCCAGTACTTC. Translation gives CASSLALLEGETQYF.

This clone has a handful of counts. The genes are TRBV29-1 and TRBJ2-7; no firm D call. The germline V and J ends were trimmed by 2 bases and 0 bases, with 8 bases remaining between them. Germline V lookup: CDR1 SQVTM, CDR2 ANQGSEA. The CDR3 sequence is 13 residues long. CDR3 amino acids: CSVESEFSYEQYF. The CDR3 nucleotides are TGCAGCGTTGAATCAGAATTCTCCTACGAGCAGTACTTC.

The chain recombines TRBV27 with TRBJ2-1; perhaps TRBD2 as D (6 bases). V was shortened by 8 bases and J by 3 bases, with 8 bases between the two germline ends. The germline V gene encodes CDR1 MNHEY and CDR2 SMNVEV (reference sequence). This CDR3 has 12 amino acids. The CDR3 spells CASAGSYNEQFF. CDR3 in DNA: TGTGCCAGCGCCGGGAGCTACAATGAGCAGTTCTTC.

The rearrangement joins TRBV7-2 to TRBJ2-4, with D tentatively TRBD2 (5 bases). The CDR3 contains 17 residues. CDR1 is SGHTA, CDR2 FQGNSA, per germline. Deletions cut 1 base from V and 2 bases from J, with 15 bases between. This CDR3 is CASSLDDMTGTKNIQYF. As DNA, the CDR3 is TGTGCCAGCAGCTTAGATGACATGACGGGGACCAAAAACATTCAGTACTTC. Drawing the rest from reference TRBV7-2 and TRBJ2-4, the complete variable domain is GAGVSQSPSNKVTEKGKDVELRCDPISGHTALYWYRQSLGQGLEFLIYFQGNSAPDKSGLPSDRFSAERTGGSVSTLTIQRTQQEDSAVYLCASSLDDMTGTKNIQYFGAGTRLSVL.

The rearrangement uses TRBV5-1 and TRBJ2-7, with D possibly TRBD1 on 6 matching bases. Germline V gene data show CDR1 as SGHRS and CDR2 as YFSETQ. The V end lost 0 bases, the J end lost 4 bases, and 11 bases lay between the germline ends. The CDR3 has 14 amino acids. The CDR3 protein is CASSLGGTMYEQYF. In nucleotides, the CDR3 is TGCGCCAGCAGCTTGGGGGGGACAATGTACGAGCAGTACTTC.

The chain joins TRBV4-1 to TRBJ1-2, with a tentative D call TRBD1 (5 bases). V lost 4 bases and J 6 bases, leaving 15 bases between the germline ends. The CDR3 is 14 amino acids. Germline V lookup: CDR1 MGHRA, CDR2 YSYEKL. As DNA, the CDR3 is TGCGCCAGCAGCCTTACCGGGGGGGATGATGGCTACACCTTC. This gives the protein CASSLTGGDDGYTF.

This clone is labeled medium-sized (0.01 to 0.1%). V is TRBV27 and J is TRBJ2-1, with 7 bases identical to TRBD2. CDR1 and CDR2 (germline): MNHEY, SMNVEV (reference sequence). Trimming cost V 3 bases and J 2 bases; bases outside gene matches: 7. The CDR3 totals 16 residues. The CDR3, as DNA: TGTGCCAGCAGTTTCACCCGGGGACTAACCTACAATGAGCAGTTCTTC. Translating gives CASSFTRGLTYNEQFF.

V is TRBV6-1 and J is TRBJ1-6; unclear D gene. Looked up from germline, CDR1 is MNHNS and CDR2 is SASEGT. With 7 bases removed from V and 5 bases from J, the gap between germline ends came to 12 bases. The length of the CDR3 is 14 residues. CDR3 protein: CASTGRPNNSPLHF. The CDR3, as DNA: TGTGCCAGCACCGGCAGACCTAATAATTCACCCCTCCACTTT.

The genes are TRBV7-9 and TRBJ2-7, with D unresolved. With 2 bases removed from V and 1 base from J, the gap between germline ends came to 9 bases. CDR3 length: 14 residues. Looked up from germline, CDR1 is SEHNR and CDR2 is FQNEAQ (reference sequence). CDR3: CASSLSPSSYEQYF. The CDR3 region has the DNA TGTGCCAGCAGCTTATCTCCTAGTTCCTACGAGCAGTACTTC.

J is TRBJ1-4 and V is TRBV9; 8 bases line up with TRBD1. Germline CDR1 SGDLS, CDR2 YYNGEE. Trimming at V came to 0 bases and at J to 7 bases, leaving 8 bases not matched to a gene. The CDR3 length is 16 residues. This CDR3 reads CASSVGTGSKSEKLFF. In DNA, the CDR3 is TGTGCCAGCAGCGTAGGGACAGGGAGTAAATCTGAAAAACTGTTTTTT.

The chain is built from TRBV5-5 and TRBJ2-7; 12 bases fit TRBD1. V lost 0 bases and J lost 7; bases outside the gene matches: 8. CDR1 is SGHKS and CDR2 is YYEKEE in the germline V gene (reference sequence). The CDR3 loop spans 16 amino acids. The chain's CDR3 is CASSLGPGQGAREQYF. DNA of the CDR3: TGTGCCAGCAGCTTGGGGCCGGGACAGGGGGCGAGGGAGCAGTACTTC.

The CDR3: CASSLTGQASNQPQHF. Here the CDR3 DNA reads TGTGCCAGTAGTCTCACCGGACAGGCAAGCAATCAGCCCCAGCATTTT. The chain has TRBV19 and TRBJ1-5; 7 bases align to TRBD1. CDR3 length: 16 amino acids. The junction had 8 bases not matched to a gene; V was cut back by 5 bases and J by 1 base. CDR1 is LNHDA and CDR2 is SQIVND in the germline V gene (reference sequence). Using reference TRBV19 and TRBJ1-5 for the parts outside the CDR3, the full variable domain is DGGITQSPKYLFRKEGQNVTLSCEQNLNHDAMYWYRQDPGQGLRLIYYSQIVNDFQKGDIAEGYSVSREKKESFPLTVTSAQKNPTAFYLCASSLTGQASNQPQHFGDGTRLSIL.

The CDR3 DNA reads TGCGCCAGCAGTGATGGGTCAATCAATGAGCAGTTCTTC. Encoded protein: CASSDGSINEQFF. The J gene is TRBJ2-1, the V gene TRBV10-1; D uncertain. V was shortened by 3 bases and J by 6 bases, with 9 bases between the two germline ends. CDR3 length equals 13 residues. Per the germline V gene, CDR1 is WNHNN and CDR2 is SYGVQD (reference sequence).

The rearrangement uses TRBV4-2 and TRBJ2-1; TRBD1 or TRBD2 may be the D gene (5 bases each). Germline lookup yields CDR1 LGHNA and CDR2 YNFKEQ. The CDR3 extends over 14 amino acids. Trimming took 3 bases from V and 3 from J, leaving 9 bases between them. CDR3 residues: CASSHGTDYNEQFF. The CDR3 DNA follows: TGTGCCAGCAGCCATGGGACGGACTACAATGAGCAGTTCTTC.

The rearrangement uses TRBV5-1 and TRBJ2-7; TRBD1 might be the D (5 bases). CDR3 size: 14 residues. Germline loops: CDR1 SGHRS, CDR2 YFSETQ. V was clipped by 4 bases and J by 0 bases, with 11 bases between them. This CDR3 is CASSARDSSYEQYF. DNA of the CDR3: TGCGCCAGCAGCGCCAGGGATTCCTCCTACGAGCAGTACTTC.

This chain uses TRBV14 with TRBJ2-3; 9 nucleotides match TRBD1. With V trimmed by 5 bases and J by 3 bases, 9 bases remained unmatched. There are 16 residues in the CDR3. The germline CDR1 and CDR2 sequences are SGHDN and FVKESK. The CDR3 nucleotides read TGTGCCAGCAGCACGAGGACAGGGGAATGGACAGATACGCAGTATTTT. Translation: CASSTRTGEWTDTQYF.

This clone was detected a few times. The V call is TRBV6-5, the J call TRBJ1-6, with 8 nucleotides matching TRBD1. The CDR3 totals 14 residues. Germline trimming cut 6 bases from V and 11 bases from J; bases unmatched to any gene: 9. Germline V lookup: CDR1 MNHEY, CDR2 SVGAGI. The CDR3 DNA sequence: TGTGCCAGCAGGGACGGACAGGGTATCGCACCCCTCCACTTT. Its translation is CASRDGQGIAPLHF.

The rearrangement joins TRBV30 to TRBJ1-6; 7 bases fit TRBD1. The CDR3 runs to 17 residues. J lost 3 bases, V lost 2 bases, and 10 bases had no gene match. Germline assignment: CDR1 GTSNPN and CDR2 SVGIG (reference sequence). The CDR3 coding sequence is TGTGCCTGGAGTCAAACCCGGGACAGCCGCTATAATTCACCCCTCCACTTT. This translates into CAWSQTRDSRYNSPLHF.

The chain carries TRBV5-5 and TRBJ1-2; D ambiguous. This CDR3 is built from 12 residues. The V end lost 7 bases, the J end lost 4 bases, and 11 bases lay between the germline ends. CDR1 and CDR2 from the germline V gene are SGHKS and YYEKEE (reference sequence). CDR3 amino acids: CASFDWIYGYTF. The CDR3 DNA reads TGTGCCAGCTTTGACTGGATCTATGGCTACACCTTC.

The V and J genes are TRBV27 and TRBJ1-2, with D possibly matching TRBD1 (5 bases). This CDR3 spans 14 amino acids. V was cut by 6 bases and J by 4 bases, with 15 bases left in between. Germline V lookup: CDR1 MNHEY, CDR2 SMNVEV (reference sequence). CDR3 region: CASSPQGPAYGYTF. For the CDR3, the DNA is TGTGCCAGCAGCCCCCAGGGCCCAGCCTATGGCTACACCTTC.

The CDR3 DNA is TGTGCCATCAGAACGACAGGGGGCGCAGATACGCAGTATTTT. Protein sequence: CAIRTTGGADTQYF. The chain is built from TRBV10-3 and TRBJ2-3; 10 nucleotides align to TRBD1. J lost 4 bases, V lost 6 bases, and 4 bases had no gene match. The CDR3 is 14 residues long. Germline-derived CDR1 and CDR2 are ENHRY and SYGVKD.

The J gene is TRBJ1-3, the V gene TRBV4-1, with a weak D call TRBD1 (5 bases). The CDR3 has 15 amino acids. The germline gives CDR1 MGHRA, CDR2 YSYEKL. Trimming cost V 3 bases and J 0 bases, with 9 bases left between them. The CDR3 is CASSQRDFSGNTIYF. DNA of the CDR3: TGCGCCAGCAGCCAGAGGGACTTCTCTGGAAACACCATATATTTT.

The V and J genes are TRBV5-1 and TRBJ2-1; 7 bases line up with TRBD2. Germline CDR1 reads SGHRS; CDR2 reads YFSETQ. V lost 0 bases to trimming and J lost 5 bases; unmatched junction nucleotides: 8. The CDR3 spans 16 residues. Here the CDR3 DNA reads TGCGCCAGCAGCTTGGAAGCGGGAACCGGCCACAATGAGCAGTTCTTC. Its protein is CASSLEAGTGHNEQFF.